This T cell receptor beta chain appears in the sequencing data of a study of blood T cell repertoires in COVID-19. On the study more broadly: Samples came from the United States, Italy and Spain, spanning acute and convalescent COVID-19.

Those who participated ranged in age from roughly 18 to 89 years and resided in 20 to 25 US areas. The authors' processing: Reference gene primer amplification gave nucleated cell count estimates. Profiling relied on immunoSEQ multiplex PCR, and the TCRdb table lists in-frame clones only, not all of them. V, J and clone size derive from that table, while D and trimming were established from the DNA sequence. This sample has around 150,000 clones, with 88% found just once. CDR3 length: 16 amino acids. V lost 2 bases to trimming and J lost 6 bases, with 19 bases between them. The germline V gene has CDR1 MNHEY and CDR2 SVGAGI.

Sequenced: PBMCs or T cells enriched from blood (not recorded which). This sequence joins TRBV6-5 and TRBJ1-2; D possibly corresponds to TRBD1 (6 bases). The TCR comes from a woman in her fifties or sixties who had recovered from COVID-19. CDR3: CASSYGEGGRADGYTF. CDR3 sequence (DNA): TGTGCCAGCAGTTACGGTGAGGGGGGGCGCGCCGATGGCTACACCTTC.